The rows below give T cell receptor beta chains drawn from one sample of a study of blood T cell repertoires in COVID-19. Here immunoSEQ multiplex PCR was the method, and the copy in TCRdb shows in-frame clones only, minus some. The sample has roughly 56,000 clones; almost 95% are singletons. Sequencing input: peripheral blood. The receptors shown here come from a middle-aged man with active COVID-19. The CDR3 runs from the conserved cysteine through the conserved F or W. A D gene is named only where the DNA matches it firmly. Size tells how often a clone was seen (once, few, many) or the class of an expanded clone, and some rows leave it out.

TRBD1,TRBJ2-2,TRBV7-8,NA,CASSPQGANTGELFF,TGTGCCAGCAGCCCACAGGGGGCGAACACCGGGGAGCTGTTTTTT
NA,TRBJ2-7,TRBV10-3,NA,CAISERGSSYEQYF,TGTGCCATCAGTGAGCGGGGGAGCTCCTACGAGCAGTACTTC
NA,TRBJ2-3,TRBV7-2,once,CASSSFSTDTQYF,TGTGCCAGCAGCTCCTTTAGCACAGATACGCAGTATTTT
TRBD1,TRBJ1-2,TRBV4-3,NA,CASSQAGTGALYGYTF,TGCGCCAGCAGCCAAGCCGGGACAGGGGCGTTATATGGCTACACCTTC
TRBD1,TRBJ1-3,TRBV29-1,NA,CSVARQGNSGNTIYF,TGCAGCGTTGCGAGACAGGGGAACTCTGGAAACACCATATATTTT
NA,TRBJ1-2,TRBV5-1,NA,CASSLAGNIHHLTF,TGCGCCAGCAGCTTGGCCGGGAACATTCACCATCTCACCTTC
TRBD1,TRBJ1-1,TRBV5-1,NA,CASSLDRRDSSAEAFF,TGCGCCAGCAGCTTGGATCGTCGGGACAGCTCGGCTGAAGCTTTCTTT
NA,TRBJ1-5,TRBV6-5,NA,CASGRGGGSQPQHF,TGTGCCAGCGGGAGGGGGGGCGGCTCGCAGCCCCAGCATTTT
NA,TRBJ1-6,TRBV14,NA,CASSQDGGALGNSPLHF,TGTGCCAGCAGCCAAGATGGGGGGGCTCTAGGTAATTCACCCCTCCACTTT
TRBD1,TRBJ1-6,TRBV28,NA,CASSAVWDRVSPLHF,TGTGCCAGCAGTGCAGTTTGGGACAGGGTCTCACCCCTCCACTTT
TRBD2,TRBJ2-1,TRBV20-1,once,CSASSSFSSGTRYNEQFF,TGCAGTGCTAGTTCGTCGTTCAGCAGCGGGACTCGATACAATGAGCAGTTCTTC